This passage covers 32 T cell receptor beta chains from one sample sequenced in a study of blood T cell repertoires in COVID-19. Sequenced by immunoSEQ multiplex PCR; TCRdb stores in-frame clones only, minus some. This repertoire shows around 340,000 clones, around 82% found once; its top ten account for approximately 3%. Sequencing input: peripheral blood. The origin of the receptors is a man between 25 and 39 years old with active or convalescent COVID-19.

The J gene is TRBJ1-2, the V gene TRBV9, with 7 bases identical to TRBD1. J gave up 8 bases and V 3 bases, and 4 bases lay outside the gene matches. Germline V gives CDR1 SGDLS, CDR2 YYNGEE. The length of the CDR3 is 12 residues. CDR3 protein: CASSGQGRGYTF. In DNA form, the CDR3 reads TGTGCCAGCAGCGGACAGGGACGCGGCTACACCTTC.

This clone was seen a handful of times. This sequence joins TRBV7-9 and TRBJ2-2; D not resolved. Trimming left V 5 bases short and J 5 bases short, with 15 bases between. Germline V gene data show CDR1 as SEHNR and CDR2 as FQNEAQ (reference sequence). The CDR3 contains 15 residues. As DNA, the CDR3 is TGTGCCAGCAGCACGACACCCAGCAGGACCGGGGAGCTGTTTTTT. Translation: CASSTTPSRTGELFF.

The genes are TRBV11-2 and TRBJ2-3; tentative D call: TRBD2 (5 bases). V shed 3 bases and J shed 6 bases, with 10 bases lying between them. The CDR3 contains 13 residues. From germline, CDR1 is SGHAT and CDR2 FQNNGV. The CDR3 coding sequence is TGTGCCAGCAGCTTGCCGGGAAGGGATACGCAGTATTTT. The encoded protein is CASSLPGRDTQYF.

The CDR3 DNA reads TGTGCCAGCAGCCAAGGCGATAATCAGCCCCAGCATTTT. The encoded protein is CASSQGDNQPQHF. The chain employs TRBV3-1 (or the pseudogene TRBV3-2) and TRBJ1-5; D is uncertain. The CDR3 sequence is 13 residues long. CDR1 is LGHDT and CDR2 is YNNKEL in the germline V gene (reference sequence). Trimming took off 1 base at V and 4 bases at J, with 5 bases between the two ends.

The rearrangement uses TRBV7-3 and TRBJ2-2; D not certain. The CDR3 loop spans 16 amino acids. Trimming left V 5 bases short and J 0 bases short, with 13 bases between. Per germline, CDR1 SGHTA and CDR2 FQGTGA. The CDR3 sequence: CASSPSARSNTGELFF. CDR3 in DNA: TGTGCCAGCAGCCCTTCAGCGCGGTCGAACACCGGGGAGCTGTTTTTT.

The CDR3 protein is CASSLREAGQGSGYTF. In DNA form, the CDR3 reads TGTGCCAGCAGCTTAAGGGAAGCGGGACAGGGCTCCGGCTACACCTTC. This chain connects TRBV7-9 to TRBJ1-2; 9 bases line up with TRBD1. This CDR3 spans 16 amino acids. Germline values: CDR1 SEHNR, CDR2 FQNEAQ (reference sequence). Losses at the gene ends were 2 bases for V and 8 bases for J; bases not matched to a gene: 12.

This clone was detected a few times. This rearrangement joins TRBV6-2 or TRBV6-3 to TRBJ2-7, with a possible D match to TRBD1 (6 bases). The V and J ends lost 3 bases and 7 bases respectively, with 10 bases between them. Germline V gene lookup returns CDR1 MNHEY and CDR2 SVGEGT. The CDR3 is 12 residues long. CDR3 bases: TGTGCCAGCAGTTATGGGGGCCGGGAGCAGTACTTC. Translating it yields CASSYGGREQYF.

This clone was observed a single time. The rearrangement uses TRBV19 and TRBJ2-2; 7 bases map to TRBD2. Germline values: CDR1 LNHDA, CDR2 SQIVND (reference sequence). The CDR3 totals 14 residues. V shed 6 bases, J shed 1 base, and the junction held 2 bases outside the gene matches. CDR3 loop: CASRGGGNTGELFF. The CDR3 coding sequence is TGTGCCAGTAGAGGCGGGGGGAACACCGGGGAGCTGTTTTTT.

The chain carries TRBV18 and TRBJ2-3; TRBD2 agrees at 11 bases. Germline V gene sequence: CDR1 KGHSH, CDR2 LQKENI. The V segment lost 0 bases and the J segment 2 bases; nucleotides outside the gene matches: 1. The CDR3 length is 16 residues. CDR3 in amino acids: CASSPPGLADTDTQYF. CDR3 DNA: TGTGCCAGCTCACCACCGGGACTAGCGGACACAGATACGCAGTATTTT.

The chain is built from TRBV2 and TRBJ2-3; D gene ambiguous. Trimming shortened V by 6 bases and J by 4 bases, and 20 bases separated the two germline ends. There are 16 residues in the CDR3. Germline CDR1 is SNHLY and CDR2 is FYNNEI. The chain's CDR3 is CASSNNPHLGPDTQYF. CDR3 DNA: TGTGCCAGCAGCAATAACCCTCACCTTGGCCCAGATACGCAGTATTTT.

The V call is TRBV19, the J call TRBJ1-1; 8 nucleotides agree with TRBD1. The J segment lost 10 bases and the V segment lost 3 bases, leaving 16 bases of the junction unmatched. This CDR3 comprises 16 residues. Looked up from germline, CDR1 is LNHDA and CDR2 is SQIVND (reference sequence). In DNA form, the CDR3 reads TGTGCCAGTAGTATCCGGCCCGGACAGGGTTTCGTCGTAGCTTTCTTT. Amino acids: CASSIRPGQGFVVAFF.

J is TRBJ1-1 and V is TRBV6-5; the D is unclear. Germline V lookup: CDR1 MNHEY, CDR2 SVGAGI. The CDR3 is 13 residues long. The V gene lost 8 bases and the J gene lost 1 base, with 11 bases spanning the gap. For the CDR3, the DNA is TGTGCCAGCCTACTGACGGGGAACACTGAAGCTTTCTTT. It translates to CASLLTGNTEAFF.

As regards this clone: The same CDR3 arises from other DNA sequences in this sample as well. The chain is built from TRBV19 and TRBJ1-5; D is undetermined. This CDR3 region has 13 residues. Per germline, CDR1 LNHDA and CDR2 SQIVND (reference sequence). Trimming cost V 4 bases and J 2 bases, with 6 bases left between them. The CDR3 region is CASSTGGNQPQHF. CDR3 in DNA: TGTGCCAGTAGTACAGGTGGCAATCAGCCCCAGCATTTT.

J is TRBJ2-3 and V is TRBV6-6; 8 bases align to TRBD2. The J segment lost 5 bases and the V segment lost 6 bases, leaving 7 bases of the junction unmatched. Germline V gene data show CDR1 as MNHNY and CDR2 as SVGAGI (reference sequence). This CDR3 spans 14 amino acids. The CDR3 nucleotides read TGTGCCAGCAGGACCGGGACTAGTAAAGATACGCAGTATTTT. The encoded protein is CASRTGTSKDTQYF.

The chain couples TRBV5-4 to TRBJ2-3; possibly TRBD1 for D (6 bases). CDR1 and CDR2 from the germline V gene are SGHNT and YYREEE (reference sequence). The V gene lost 4 bases and the J gene lost 4 bases, with 10 bases spanning the gap. The length of the CDR3 is 13 residues. The CDR3 DNA reads TGTGCCAGCAGCACCGGACAGTCAGATACGCAGTATTTT. Translation: CASSTGQSDTQYF.

J is TRBJ2-5 and V is TRBV20-1; the D gene is possibly TRBD2 (7 bases). V was cut by 3 bases and J by 5 bases, with 16 bases left in between. Germline V gives CDR1 DFQATT, CDR2 SNEGSKA (reference sequence). The CDR3 totals 14 residues. CDR3 protein: CSASTPGGGETQYF. The CDR3 bases are TGCAGTGCTAGTACCCCGGGGGGCGGGGAGACCCAGTACTTC.

V and J are TRBV13 and TRBJ2-7, with D possibly matching TRBD1 (6 bases). Between the trimmed V and J ends, which lost 10 bases and 1 base, there was a span of 17 bases. Looked up from germline, CDR1 is PRHDT and CDR2 is FYEKMQ (reference sequence). The length of the CDR3 is 14 residues. In nucleotides, the CDR3 is TGTGCCACCCAGGACAGTCGTAGGTCCTACGAGCAGTACTTC. This encodes CATQDSRRSYEQYF.

CDR3 residues: CATSRSPSELRIYEQYF. DNA of the CDR3: TGTGCCACCAGCAGATCGCCTAGCGAGCTACGTATCTACGAGCAGTACTTC. The chain links TRBV15 to TRBJ2-7, with D possibly being TRBD2 (6 bases). V lost 2 bases to trimming and J lost 3 bases, with 20 bases between them. The CDR3 spans 17 residues. In germline, CDR1 is LNHNV, CDR2 YYDKDF (reference sequence).

This clone was seen only once. The chain couples TRBV4-2 to TRBJ2-2, with 10 bases matching TRBD1. V dropped 1 base and J dropped 6; count of bases not matched to a gene: 5. Germline V gene sequence: CDR1 LGHNA, CDR2 YNFKEQ. The CDR3 totals 16 residues. CDR3 in DNA: TGTGCCAGCAGCCAAGTTCCGGGACAGGGGTCCGGGGAGCTGTTTTTT. The encoded protein is CASSQVPGQGSGELFF.

The chain has TRBV7-2 and TRBJ1-4, with a tentative D call TRBD1 (6 bases). Germline values: CDR1 SGHTA, CDR2 FQGNSA. V lost 6 bases and J lost 7, with 15 bases in between. The CDR3 loop spans 14 amino acids. CDR3 sequence: CASSPDRWIEKLFF. The CDR3 nucleotides are TGTGCCAGCAGTCCAGACAGGTGGATTGAAAAACTGTTTTTT.

There are a few counts of this clone. J is TRBJ1-2 and V is TRBV14, with D perhaps matching TRBD1 (5 bases). The germline V gene has CDR1 SGHDN and CDR2 FVKESK. The CDR3 has 14 residues. V lost 4 bases, J lost 7 bases, and 16 bases lay in between. In DNA, the CDR3 is TGTGCCAGCAGCCCAGGGATCGTAGAGGTTGGCTACACCTTC. This sequence encodes CASSPGIVEVGYTF.

V gene TRBV28 combines with J gene TRBJ2-6, with D unclear. The germline V gene has CDR1 MDHEN and CDR2 SYDVKM. The CDR3 spans 15 residues. The V end lost 6 bases, the J end lost 0 bases, and 9 bases lay between the germline ends. CDR3 sequence (DNA): TGTGCCAGCAGCTCAACAGTCTCTGGGGCCAACGTCCTGACTTTC. The encoded protein is CASSSTVSGANVLTF.

V is TRBV3-1 (or the pseudogene TRBV3-2) and J is TRBJ1-6, with TRBD1 as a possible D gene (5 bases). V lost 4 bases and J lost 5, with 18 bases in between. Per the germline V gene, CDR1 is LGHDT and CDR2 is YNNKEL (reference sequence). The CDR3 has 17 residues. The chain's CDR3 is CASSPDLRTMDNSPLHF. The DNA for the CDR3 is TGTGCCAGCAGCCCCGATTTACGGACAATGGATAATTCACCCCTCCACTTT.

The V and J genes are TRBV7-2 and TRBJ2-5; no clear D. There are 14 residues in the CDR3. The germline V and J ends were trimmed by 5 bases and 1 base, with 11 bases remaining between them. Looked up from germline, CDR1 is SGHTA and CDR2 is FQGNSA. The CDR3 nucleotides are TGTGCCAGCAGCCTAGGCGGCCCCCAAGAGACCCAGTACTTC. Translated, it gives CASSLGGPQETQYF.

V is TRBV30 and J is TRBJ2-3, with no clear D. The germline CDR1 and CDR2 sequences are GTSNPN and SVGIG (reference sequence). The V end lost 3 bases, the J end lost 4 bases, and 8 bases lay between the germline ends. CDR3 size: 12 residues. The CDR3 region is CAWSVLSDTQYF. In DNA, the CDR3 is TGTGCCTGGAGCGTCCTGTCAGATACGCAGTATTTT.

This chain joins TRBV30 and TRBJ2-2; possibly TRBD1 for D (6 bases). V was clipped by 2 bases and J by 5 bases, with 6 bases between them. Germline CDR1 is GTSNPN and CDR2 is SVGIG (reference sequence). The CDR3 extends over 12 amino acids. The CDR3 bases are TGTGCCTGGAGTCAGGGGACCGGGGAGCTGTTTTTT. This codes for CAWSQGTGELFF.

This clone showed up just a few times. V and J are TRBV11-1 and TRBJ2-7; D ambiguous. Trimming removed 1 base from V and 2 bases from J, with 9 bases in between. This CDR3 comprises 14 residues. Per the germline V gene, CDR1 is SGHAT and CDR2 is FQDESV (reference sequence). The CDR3 sequence is CASSLEPGPYEQYF. The CDR3 region has the DNA TGTGCCAGCAGCTTAGAGCCGGGTCCCTACGAGCAGTACTTC.

The chain couples TRBV7-6 to TRBJ2-1; D gene ambiguous. V was trimmed by 2 bases and J by 2 bases, leaving 10 bases between them. The length of the CDR3 is 15 residues. Germline-derived CDR1 and CDR2 are SGHVS and FNYEAQ. CDR3 protein: CASSLQVVAYNEQFF. The CDR3 nucleotides read TGTGCCAGCAGCTTACAGGTCGTCGCCTACAATGAGCAGTTCTTC.

This CDR3 reads CSVGGDFYEQYF. CDR3 in DNA: TGCAGCGTTGGCGGGGACTTCTACGAGCAGTACTTC. The V and J genes are TRBV29-1 and TRBJ2-7, with D possibly TRBD2 on 6 matching bases. The CDR3 is 12 residues long. The germline V gene encodes CDR1 SQVTM and CDR2 ANQGSEA. Trimming stripped 4 bases from V and 3 bases from J, with 10 bases between.

The chain has TRBV5-1 and TRBJ2-6; TRBD1 might be the D (6 bases). V was trimmed by 5 bases and J by 3 bases, leaving 9 bases between them. CDR3 length equals 14 residues. Germline V lookup: CDR1 SGHRS, CDR2 YFSETQ. The CDR3 DNA is TGCGCCAGCAGACAGGGCTTTGGGGCCAACGTCCTGACTTTC. Translated, it gives CASRQGFGANVLTF.

The chain is built from TRBV19 and TRBJ2-7, with TRBD2 identical over 13 bases. Unmatched junction bases numbered 3, after V lost 3 bases and J lost 7 bases. The CDR3 has 14 amino acids. Germline V gene sequence: CDR1 LNHDA, CDR2 SQIVND (reference sequence). The CDR3: CASSIGGLAGEQYF. As DNA, the CDR3 is TGTGCCAGTAGTATTGGGGGACTAGCGGGGGAGCAGTACTTC.

The chain links TRBV5-1 to TRBJ1-1; 10 nucleotides line up with TRBD1. With 4 bases clipped from V and 1 base from J, the junction kept 7 bases outside the gene matches. The germline gives CDR1 SGHRS, CDR2 YFSETQ. The CDR3 runs 16 residues. CDR3 coding DNA: TGCGCCAGCAGCCAAGGGACAGGGGCCACGAACACTGAAGCTTTCTTT. It is translated as CASSQGTGATNTEAFF.